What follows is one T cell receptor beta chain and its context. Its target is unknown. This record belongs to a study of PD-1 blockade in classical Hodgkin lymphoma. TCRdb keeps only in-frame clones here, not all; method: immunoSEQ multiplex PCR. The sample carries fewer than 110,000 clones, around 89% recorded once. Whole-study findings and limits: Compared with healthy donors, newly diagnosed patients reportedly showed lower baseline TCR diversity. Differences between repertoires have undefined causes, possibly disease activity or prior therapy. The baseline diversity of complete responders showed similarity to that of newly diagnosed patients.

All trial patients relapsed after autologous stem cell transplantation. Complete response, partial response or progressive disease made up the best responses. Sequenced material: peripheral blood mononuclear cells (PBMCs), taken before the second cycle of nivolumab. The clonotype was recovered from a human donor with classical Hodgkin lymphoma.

The CDR3 DNA is TGTGCCATCAGTGATCCAGATTACTACGAGCAGTACTTC. Translated: CAISDPDYYEQYF. The chain carries TRBV10-3 and TRBJ2-7; D remains unclear. The CDR3 covers 13 residues. Between the trimmed V and J ends, which lost 3 bases and 3 bases, there was a span of 9 bases. Germline V CDR1 and CDR2: ENHRY, SYGVKD.